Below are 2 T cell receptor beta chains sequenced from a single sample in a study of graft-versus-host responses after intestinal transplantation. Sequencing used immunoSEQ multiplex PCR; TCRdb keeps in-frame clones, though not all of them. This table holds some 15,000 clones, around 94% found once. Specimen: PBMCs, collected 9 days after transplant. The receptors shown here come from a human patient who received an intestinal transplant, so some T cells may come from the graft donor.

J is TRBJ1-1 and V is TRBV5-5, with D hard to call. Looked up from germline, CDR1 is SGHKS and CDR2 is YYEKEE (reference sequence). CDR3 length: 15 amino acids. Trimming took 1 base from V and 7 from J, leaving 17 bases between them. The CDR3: CASSLQVGSPIEAFF. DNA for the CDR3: TGTGCCAGCAGCTTGCAGGTTGGGAGCCCGATTGAAGCTTTCTTT.

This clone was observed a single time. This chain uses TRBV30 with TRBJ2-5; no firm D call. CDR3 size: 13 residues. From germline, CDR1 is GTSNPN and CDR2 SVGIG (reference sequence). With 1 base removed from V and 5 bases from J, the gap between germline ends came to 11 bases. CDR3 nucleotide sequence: TGTGCCTGGAGTGAGGCGTTAGGGGAGACCCAGTACTTC. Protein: CAWSEALGETQYF.